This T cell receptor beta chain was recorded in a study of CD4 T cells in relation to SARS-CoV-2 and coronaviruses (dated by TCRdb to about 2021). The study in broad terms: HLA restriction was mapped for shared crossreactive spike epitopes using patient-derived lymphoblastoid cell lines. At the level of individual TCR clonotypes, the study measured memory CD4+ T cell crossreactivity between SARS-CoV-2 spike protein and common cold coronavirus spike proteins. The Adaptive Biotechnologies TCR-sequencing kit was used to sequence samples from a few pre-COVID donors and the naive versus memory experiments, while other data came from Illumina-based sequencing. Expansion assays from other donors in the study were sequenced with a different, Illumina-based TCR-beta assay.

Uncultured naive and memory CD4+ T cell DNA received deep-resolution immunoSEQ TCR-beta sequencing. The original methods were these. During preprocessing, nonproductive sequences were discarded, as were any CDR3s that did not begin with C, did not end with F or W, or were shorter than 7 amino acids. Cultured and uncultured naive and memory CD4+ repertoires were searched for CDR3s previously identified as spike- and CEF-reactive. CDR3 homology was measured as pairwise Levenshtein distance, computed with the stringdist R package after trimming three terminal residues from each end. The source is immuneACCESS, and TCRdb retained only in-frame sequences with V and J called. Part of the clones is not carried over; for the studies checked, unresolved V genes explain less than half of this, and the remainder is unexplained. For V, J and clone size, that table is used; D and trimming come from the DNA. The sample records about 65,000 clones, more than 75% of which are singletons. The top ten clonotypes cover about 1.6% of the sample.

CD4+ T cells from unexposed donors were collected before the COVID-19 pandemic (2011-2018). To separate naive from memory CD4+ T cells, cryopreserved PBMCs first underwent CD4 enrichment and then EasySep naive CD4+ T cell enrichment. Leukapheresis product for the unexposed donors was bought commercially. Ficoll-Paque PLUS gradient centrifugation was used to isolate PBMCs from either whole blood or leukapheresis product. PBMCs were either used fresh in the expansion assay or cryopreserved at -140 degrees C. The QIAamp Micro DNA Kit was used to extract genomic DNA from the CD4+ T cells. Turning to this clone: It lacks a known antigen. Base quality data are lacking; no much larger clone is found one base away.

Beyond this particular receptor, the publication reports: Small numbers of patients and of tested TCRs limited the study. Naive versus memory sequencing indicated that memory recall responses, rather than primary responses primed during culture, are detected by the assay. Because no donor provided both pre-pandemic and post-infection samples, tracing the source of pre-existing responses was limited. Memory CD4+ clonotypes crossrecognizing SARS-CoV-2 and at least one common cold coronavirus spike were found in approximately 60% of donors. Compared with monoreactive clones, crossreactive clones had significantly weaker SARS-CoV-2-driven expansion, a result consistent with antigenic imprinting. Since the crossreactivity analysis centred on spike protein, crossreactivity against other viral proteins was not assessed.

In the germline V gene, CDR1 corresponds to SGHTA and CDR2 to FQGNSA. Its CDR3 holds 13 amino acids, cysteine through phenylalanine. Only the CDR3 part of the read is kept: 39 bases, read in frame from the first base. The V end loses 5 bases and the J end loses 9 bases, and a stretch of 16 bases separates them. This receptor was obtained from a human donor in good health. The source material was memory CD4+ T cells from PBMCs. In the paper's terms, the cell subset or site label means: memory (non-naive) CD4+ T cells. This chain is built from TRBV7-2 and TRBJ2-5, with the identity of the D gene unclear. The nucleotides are TGTGCCAGCAGCCCAGACCCGGCTGAGGCCCAGTACTTC. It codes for CASSPDPAEAQYF.